Listed below are T cell receptor beta chains from one sample, sequenced in a study of human thymus T cells. Repertoires were generated with immunoSEQ multiplex PCR, while TCRdb's copy carries only in-frame clones and drops some. Here the sample spans about 78,000 clones, just over 95% being singletons. The sample was thymus tissue. The source is a boy younger than two with a congenital heart defect but otherwise immunologically healthy. Both conserved end residues are part of each CDR3. A D gene is named only where the DNA matches it firmly. Some rows have no size entry. The others give once, few or many, or a class for an expanded clone.

>.|TRBD1|TRBJ1-6|TRBV9
CASSVFRDRGNSPLHF
TGTGCCAGCAGCGTATTTAGGGACAGGGGTAATTCACCCCTCCACTTT
>.|TRBD1|TRBJ1-2|TRBV29-1
CSVFHTGGNYGYTF
TGCAGCGTTTTTCACACAGGGGGAAACTATGGCTACACCTTC
>.|.|TRBJ2-3|TRBV25-1
CASSVRGGTDTQYF
TGTGCCAGCAGTGTTAGGGGCGGTACAGATACGCAGTATTTT
>.|TRBD2|TRBJ2-7|TRBV6-1
CASTRGGGDNYEQYF
TGTGCCAGCACCCGGGGGGGAGGGGACAACTACGAGCAGTACTTC
>.|.|TRBJ1-5|TRBV15
CATSRETGGRNQPQHF
TGTGCCACCAGCAGAGAAACCGGGGGCAGGAATCAGCCCCAGCATTTT
>.|.|TRBJ1-5|TRBV27
CASSYRVNQPQHF
TGTGCCAGCAGTTACAGGGTCAATCAGCCCCAGCATTTT
>.|.|TRBJ2-1|TRBV27
CASSFQSGRRGNEQFF
TGTGCCAGCAGTTTTCAGTCGGGGCGGAGGGGAAATGAGCAGTTCTTC
>.|TRBD2|TRBJ2-5|TRBV6-1
CASSPRASGQETQYF
TGTGCCAGCAGTCCCCGGGCTAGCGGCCAAGAGACCCAGTACTTC
>.|TRBD1|TRBJ2-7|TRBV9
CASSAQGAPYEQYF
TGTGCCAGCAGCGCCCAGGGGGCCCCCTACGAGCAGTACTTC
>.|.|TRBJ1-4|TRBV7-8
CASSLGGREGEKLFF
TGTGCCAGCAGCTTAGGTGGTCGGGAGGGTGAAAAACTGTTTTTT
>.|.|TRBJ2-1|TRBV11-1
CASSFGRDNEQFF
TGTGCCAGCAGCTTTGGCAGGGACAATGAGCAGTTCTTC
>.|TRBD2|TRBJ2-7|TRBV5-1
CASSLTSGNSYEQYF
TGCGCCAGCAGCTTGACTAGCGGGAACTCCTACGAGCAGTACTTC
>.|.|TRBJ2-7|TRBV11-2
CATLFRTGEREQYF
TGTGCCACCCTCTTCCGTACGGGAGAGCGGGAGCAGTACTTC
>.|.|TRBJ2-1|TRBV10-2
CASSDFRPRGHEQFF
TGCGCCAGCAGTGATTTTCGACCCCGGGGCCATGAGCAGTTCTTC
>.|TRBD2|TRBJ2-2|TRBV27
CASSPLTSGRNTGELFF
TGTGCCAGCAGTCCATTGACTAGCGGGAGGAACACCGGGGAGCTGTTTTTT
>once|.|TRBJ2-3|TRBV27
CASSIAGPSTDTQYF
TGTGCCAGCAGTATTGCGGGCCCTAGCACAGATACGCAGTATTTT
>.|.|TRBJ1-1|TRBV10-3
CAIRPGVGDTEAFF
TGTGCCATCAGACCAGGGGTTGGGGACACTGAAGCTTTCTTT
>.|.|TRBJ1-3|TRBV30
CAWRPGHRGSGPQCNTIYF
TGTGCCTGGAGGCCGGGACACCGAGGGAGCGGGCCCCAATGCAACACCATATATTTT
>.|TRBD1|TRBJ1-5|TRBV6-4
CASSDSPRNRDRDSNQPQHF
TGTGCCAGCAGTGACTCCCCCCGTAACCGGGACAGAGATAGCAATCAGCCCCAGCATTTT
>.|TRBD1|TRBJ1-6|TRBV15
CATSRDMEDRGRNSPLHF
TGTGCCACCAGCAGAGATATGGAGGACAGGGGCCGAAATTCACCCCTCCACTTT
>.|.|TRBJ2-7|TRBV5-8
CASSLLAGNEQYF
TGTGCCAGCAGCTTGTTGGCAGGGAATGAGCAGTACTTC
>.|TRBD1|TRBJ2-7|TRBV18
CASSRIGTGTPYEQYF
TGTGCCAGCTCACGCATTGGGACAGGGACGCCCTACGAGCAGTACTTC
>.|.|TRBJ1-2|TRBV20-1
CSASQGGGYTF
TGCAGTGCTTCACAGGGAGGTGGCTACACCTTC
>.|.|TRBJ2-2|TRBV7-7
CASSPSRRSTGELFF
TGTGCCAGCAGCCCCAGCCGCCGTTCCACCGGGGAGCTGTTTTTT
>.|.|TRBJ1-3|TRBV11-2
CASRDPNSGNTIYF
TGTGCCAGCAGAGACCCAAACTCTGGAAACACCATATATTTT
>.|.|TRBJ1-2|TRBV19
CASSIGSGGDAVAYTF
TGTGCCAGTAGTATCGGGAGTGGAGGGGACGCGGTCGCCTACACCTTC
>once|.|TRBJ1-4|TRBV6-5
CASSYSLGHRLFF
TGTGCCAGCAGTTACTCCCTGGGACATCGACTGTTTTTT
>once|.|TRBJ1-5|TRBV21-1
CASSNGTGEGVNQPQHF
TGTGCCAGCAGCAATGGGACAGGGGAGGGAGTCAATCAGCCCCAGCATTTT
>.|TRBD1|TRBJ2-3|TRBV11-2
CASSPDRGSTDTQYF
TGTGCCAGCAGCCCCGACAGGGGCTCCACAGATACGCAGTATTTT